This T cell receptor (beta chain) was obtained from a study of T cells in Graves' hyperthyroidism and ophthalmopathy. This CDR3 has 17 residues. CDR1 and CDR2 (germline): SGHVS, FQNEAQ. The junction had 7 bases not matched to a gene; V was cut back by 5 bases and J by 2 bases. Regions amplified from RNA transcripts were the TCR beta CDR3 regions. First-round RT-PCR with HTBI primers amplified the TCR CDR3 region. TCRdb used MiXCR to reprocess the multiplex PCR reads, holding one entry per CDR3 protein. The sample includes hundreds of thousands of distinct CDR3 sequences, less than 15% of them seen just once. This clonotype has a count of ten or more.

The sample was blood. The J gene is TRBJ2-1, the V gene TRBV7-8; 12 bases agree with TRBD2. This receptor was obtained from a woman aged 18-29 years with Graves' hyperthyroidism. The CDR3 DNA reads as TGTGCCAGCAGCCCCGGGACTAGCGGGTTGACCTACAATGAGCAGTTCTTC. Its translation is CASSPGTSGLTYNEQFF.